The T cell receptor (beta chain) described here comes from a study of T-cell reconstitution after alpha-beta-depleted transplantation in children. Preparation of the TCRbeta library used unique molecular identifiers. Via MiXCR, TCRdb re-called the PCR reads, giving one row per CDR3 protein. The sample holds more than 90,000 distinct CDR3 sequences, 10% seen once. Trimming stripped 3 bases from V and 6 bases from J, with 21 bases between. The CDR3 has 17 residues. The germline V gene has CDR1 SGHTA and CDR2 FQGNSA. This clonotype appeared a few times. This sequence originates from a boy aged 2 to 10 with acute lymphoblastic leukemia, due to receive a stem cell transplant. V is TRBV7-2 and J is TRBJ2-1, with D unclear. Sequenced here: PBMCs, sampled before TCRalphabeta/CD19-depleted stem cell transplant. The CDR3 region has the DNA TGTGCCAGCAGCTTCCGCGGATCTTTTACAATTGCCAATGAGCAGTTCTTC. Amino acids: CASSFRGSFTIANEQFF.